This TCR beta chain was captured by sequencing in a study of control samples from healthy donors and cancer patients. In germline, CDR1 is SNHLY, CDR2 FYNNEI. The CDR3 runs 15 residues. Trimming shortened V by 4 bases and J by 4 bases, and 16 bases separated the two germline ends. This clone showed up just a few times. The repertoire was sequenced with immunoSEQ multiplex PCR; TCRdb's copy has only in-frame clones and lacks some. The table has 90,000 to 100,000 clones, 79% seen once. The source is a woman aged 25 to 45 in good health. Sample: blood. V is TRBV2 and J is TRBJ2-5, with D possibly TRBD1 on 5 matching bases. CDR3 in DNA: TGTGCCAGCAGTGCTTTGCAGTCTAGGGGAGAGACCCAGTACTTC. The encoded protein is CASSALQSRGETQYF. Using reference TRBV2 and TRBJ2-5 for the parts outside the CDR3, the full variable domain is EPEVTQTPSHQVTQMGQEVILRCVPISNHLYFYWYRQILGQKVEFLVSFYNNEISEKSEIFDDQFSVERPDGSNFTLKIRSTKLEDSAMYFCASSALQSRGETQYFGPGTRLLVL.